This TCR beta chain was identified in a study of T-cell memory formation after mild COVID-19. In the case of this clonotype: Its antigen is still unknown.

The germline CDR1 and CDR2 sequences are MGHRA and YSYEKL. V lost 0 bases and J lost 4, with 12 bases in between. The CDR3 totals 15 residues. Study findings and constraints: There was a balanced CD4/CD8 profile in clones contracting day 15 to 85, and later expanders leaned CD4+.

In TCRdb, the 5' RACE reads were re-called with MiXCR into one record per CDR3 protein. This sample carries 150,000 or so distinct CDR3 sequences, roughly 15% of them seen once, and the ten largest clones take 14%. The sample comprised PBMCs or a T cell subset sorted from them (not recorded which). This chain links TRBV4-1 with TRBJ1-1; the D is unclear. The origin of this receptor is an adult woman who had mild COVID-19 (a few samples of this study predate the infection). Cell type and time point are not known. CDR3 residues: CASSQDRGSRTEAFF. CDR3 nucleotide sequence: TGCGCCAGCAGCCAAGATAGAGGGTCTCGCACTGAAGCTTTCTTT.